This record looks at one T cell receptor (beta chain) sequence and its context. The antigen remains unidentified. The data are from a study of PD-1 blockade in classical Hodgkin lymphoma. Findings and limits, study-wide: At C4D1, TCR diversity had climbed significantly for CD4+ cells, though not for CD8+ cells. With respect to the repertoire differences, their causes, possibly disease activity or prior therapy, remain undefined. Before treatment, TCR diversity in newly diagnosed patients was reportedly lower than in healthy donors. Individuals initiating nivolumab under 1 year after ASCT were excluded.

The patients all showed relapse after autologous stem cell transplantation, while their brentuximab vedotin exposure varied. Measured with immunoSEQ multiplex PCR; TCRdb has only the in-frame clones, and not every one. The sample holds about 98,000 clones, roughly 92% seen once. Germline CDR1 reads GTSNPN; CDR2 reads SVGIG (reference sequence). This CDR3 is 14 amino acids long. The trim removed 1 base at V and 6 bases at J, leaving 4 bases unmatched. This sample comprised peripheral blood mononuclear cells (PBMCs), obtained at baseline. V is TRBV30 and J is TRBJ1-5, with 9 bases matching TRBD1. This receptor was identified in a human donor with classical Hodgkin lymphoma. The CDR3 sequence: CAWSEGQGSQPQHF. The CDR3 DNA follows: TGTGCCTGGAGTGAAGGACAGGGGTCTCAGCCCCAGCATTTT.